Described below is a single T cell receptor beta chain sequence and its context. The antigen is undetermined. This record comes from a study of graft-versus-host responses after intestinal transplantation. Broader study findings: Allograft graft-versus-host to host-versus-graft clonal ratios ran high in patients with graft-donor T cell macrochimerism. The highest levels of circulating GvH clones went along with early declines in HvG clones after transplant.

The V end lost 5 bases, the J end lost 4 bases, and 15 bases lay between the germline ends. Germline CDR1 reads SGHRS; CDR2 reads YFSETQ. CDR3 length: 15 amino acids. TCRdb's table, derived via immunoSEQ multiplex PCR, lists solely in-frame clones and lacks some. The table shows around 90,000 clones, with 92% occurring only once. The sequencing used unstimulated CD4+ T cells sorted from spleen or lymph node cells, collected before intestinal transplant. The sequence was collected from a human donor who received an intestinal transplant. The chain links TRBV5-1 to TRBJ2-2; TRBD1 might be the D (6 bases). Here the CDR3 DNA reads TGCGCCAGCAGATTTGTTACAGGGTCCACCGGGGAGCTGTTTTTT. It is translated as CASRFVTGSTGELFF.